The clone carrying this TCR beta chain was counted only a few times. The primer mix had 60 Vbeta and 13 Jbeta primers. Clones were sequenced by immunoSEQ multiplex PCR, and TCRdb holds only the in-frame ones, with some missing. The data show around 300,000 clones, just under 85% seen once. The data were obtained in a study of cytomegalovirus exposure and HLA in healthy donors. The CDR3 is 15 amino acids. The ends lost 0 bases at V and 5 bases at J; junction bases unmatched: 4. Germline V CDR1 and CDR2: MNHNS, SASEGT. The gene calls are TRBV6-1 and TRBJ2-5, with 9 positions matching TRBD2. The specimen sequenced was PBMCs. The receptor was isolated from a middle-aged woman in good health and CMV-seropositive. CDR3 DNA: TGTGCCAGCAGTGAAGCGAGCAGCGGGAGGGAGACCCAGTACTTC. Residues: CASSEASSGRETQYF.